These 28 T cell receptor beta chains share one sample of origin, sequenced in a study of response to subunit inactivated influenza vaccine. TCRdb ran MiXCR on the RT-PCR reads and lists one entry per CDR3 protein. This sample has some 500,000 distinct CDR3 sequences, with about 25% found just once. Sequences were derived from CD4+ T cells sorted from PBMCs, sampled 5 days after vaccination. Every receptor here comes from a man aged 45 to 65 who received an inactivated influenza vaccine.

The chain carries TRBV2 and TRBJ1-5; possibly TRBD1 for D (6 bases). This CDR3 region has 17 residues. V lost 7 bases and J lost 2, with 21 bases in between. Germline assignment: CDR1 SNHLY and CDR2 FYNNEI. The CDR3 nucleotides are TGTGCCAGCACCGGGGGGCAACGCGGCGGGGGCAATCAGCCCCAGCATTTT. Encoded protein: CASTGGQRGGGNQPQHF.

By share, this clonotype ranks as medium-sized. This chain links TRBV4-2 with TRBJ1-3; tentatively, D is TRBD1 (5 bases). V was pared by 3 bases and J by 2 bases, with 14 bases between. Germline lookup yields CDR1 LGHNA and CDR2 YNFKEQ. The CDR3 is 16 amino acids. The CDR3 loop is CASSHTQAGTGNTIYF. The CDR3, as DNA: TGTGCCAGCAGCCATACTCAAGCAGGGACTGGAAACACCATATATTTT.

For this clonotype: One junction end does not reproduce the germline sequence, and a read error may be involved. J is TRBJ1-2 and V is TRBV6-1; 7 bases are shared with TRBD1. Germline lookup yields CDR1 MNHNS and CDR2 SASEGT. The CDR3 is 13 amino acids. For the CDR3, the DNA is TGTGCCAGCAGTCCAAGCGACAGGGATGGCTATACCTTC. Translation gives CASSPSDRDGYTF.

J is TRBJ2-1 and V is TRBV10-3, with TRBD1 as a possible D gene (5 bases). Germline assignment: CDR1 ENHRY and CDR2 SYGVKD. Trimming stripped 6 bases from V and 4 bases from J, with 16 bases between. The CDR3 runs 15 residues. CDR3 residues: CAISATGSGYNEQFF. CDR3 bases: TGTGCCATCAGCGCAACAGGATCAGGATACAATGAGCAGTTCTTC.

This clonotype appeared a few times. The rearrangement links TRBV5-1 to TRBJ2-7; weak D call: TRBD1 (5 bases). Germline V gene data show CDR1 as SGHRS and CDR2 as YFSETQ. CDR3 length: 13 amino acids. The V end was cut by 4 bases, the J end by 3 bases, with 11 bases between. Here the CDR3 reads CASSVDSIYEQYF. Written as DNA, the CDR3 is TGCGCCAGCAGCGTCGACAGCATCTACGAGCAGTACTTC.

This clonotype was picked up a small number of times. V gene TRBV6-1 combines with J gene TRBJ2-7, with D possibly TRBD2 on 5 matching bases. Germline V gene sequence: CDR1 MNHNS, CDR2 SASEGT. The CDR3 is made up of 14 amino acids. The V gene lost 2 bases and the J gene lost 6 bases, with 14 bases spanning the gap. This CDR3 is CASSENLRRGEQYF. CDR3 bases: TGTGCCAGCAGTGAAAACCTCCGACGGGGCGAGCAGTACTTC.

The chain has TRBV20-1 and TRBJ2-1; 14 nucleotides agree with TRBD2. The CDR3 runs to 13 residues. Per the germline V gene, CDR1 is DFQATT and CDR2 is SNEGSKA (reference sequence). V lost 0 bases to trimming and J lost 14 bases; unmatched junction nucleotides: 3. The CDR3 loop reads CSAREGLAGEEFF. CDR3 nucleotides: TGCAGTGCTAGAGAGGGACTAGCGGGAGAAGAGTTCTTC.

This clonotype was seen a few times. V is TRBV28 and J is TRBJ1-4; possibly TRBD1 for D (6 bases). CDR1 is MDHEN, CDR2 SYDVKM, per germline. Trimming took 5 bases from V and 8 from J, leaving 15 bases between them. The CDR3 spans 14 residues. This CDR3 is CASSLGQRGEKLFF. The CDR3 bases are TGTGCCAGCAGTCTCGGACAGAGGGGGGAAAAACTGTTTTTT.

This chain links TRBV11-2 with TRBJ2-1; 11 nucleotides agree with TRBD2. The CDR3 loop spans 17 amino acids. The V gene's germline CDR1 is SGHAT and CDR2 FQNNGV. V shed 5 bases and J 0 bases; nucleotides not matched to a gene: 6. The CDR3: CASSLTSGASSYNEQFF. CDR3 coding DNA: TGTGCCAGCAGCCTGACTAGCGGGGCGAGCTCCTACAATGAGCAGTTCTTC.

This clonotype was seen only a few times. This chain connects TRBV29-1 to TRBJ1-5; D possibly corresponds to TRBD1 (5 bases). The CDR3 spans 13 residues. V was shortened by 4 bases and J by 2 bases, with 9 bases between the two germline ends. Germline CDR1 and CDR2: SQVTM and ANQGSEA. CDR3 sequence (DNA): TGCAGCGTTGTGCTGGGGGGCAATCAGCCCCAGCATTTT. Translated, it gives CSVVLGGNQPQHF.

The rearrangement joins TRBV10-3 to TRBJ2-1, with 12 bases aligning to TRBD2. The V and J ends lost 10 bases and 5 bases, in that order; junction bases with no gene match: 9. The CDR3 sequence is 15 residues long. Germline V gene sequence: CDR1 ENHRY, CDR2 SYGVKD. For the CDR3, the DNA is TGTGCCACACAAGGGTCTAGCGGGGGGGACAATGAGCAGTTCTTC. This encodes CATQGSSGGDNEQFF.

CDR3 residues: CASSPTVTDTQYF. CDR3 DNA sequence: TGCGCCAGCAGCCCGACAGTCACAGATACGCAGTATTTT. The rearrangement links TRBV5-1 to TRBJ2-3; tentative D call: TRBD1 (5 bases). This CDR3 has 13 residues. Germline values: CDR1 SGHRS, CDR2 YFSETQ. V lost 4 bases to trimming and J lost 2 bases, with 8 bases between them.

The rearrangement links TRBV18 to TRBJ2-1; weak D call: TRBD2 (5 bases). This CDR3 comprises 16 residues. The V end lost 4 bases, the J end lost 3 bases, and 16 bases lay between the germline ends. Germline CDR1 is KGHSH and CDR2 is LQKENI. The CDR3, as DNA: TGTGCCAGCTCACGGACGGAGGCCCCATTCTACAATGAGCAGTTCTTC. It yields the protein CASSRTEAPFYNEQFF.

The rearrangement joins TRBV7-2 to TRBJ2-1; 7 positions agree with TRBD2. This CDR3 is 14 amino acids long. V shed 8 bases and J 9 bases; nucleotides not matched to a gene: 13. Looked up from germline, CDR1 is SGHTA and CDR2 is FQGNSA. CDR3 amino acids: CASRFSGRAAEQFF. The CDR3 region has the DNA TGTGCCAGCCGATTCTCAGGGAGGGCCGCTGAGCAGTTCTTC. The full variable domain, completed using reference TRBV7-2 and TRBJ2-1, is GAGVSQSPSNKVTEKGKDVELRCDPISGHTALYWYRQSLGQGLEFLIYFQGNSAPDKSGLPSDRFSAERTGGSVSTLTIQRTQQEDSAVYLCASRFSGRAAEQFFGPGTRLTVL.

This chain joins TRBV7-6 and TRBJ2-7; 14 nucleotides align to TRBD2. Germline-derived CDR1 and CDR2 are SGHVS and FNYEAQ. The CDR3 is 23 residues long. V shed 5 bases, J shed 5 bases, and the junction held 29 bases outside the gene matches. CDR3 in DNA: TGTGCCAGCAGCGTAAATAGACTAGCGGGAGGGACCCTGCGAGATATTTATGTCCACGAGCAGTACTTC. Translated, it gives CASSVNRLAGGTLRDIYVHEQYF.

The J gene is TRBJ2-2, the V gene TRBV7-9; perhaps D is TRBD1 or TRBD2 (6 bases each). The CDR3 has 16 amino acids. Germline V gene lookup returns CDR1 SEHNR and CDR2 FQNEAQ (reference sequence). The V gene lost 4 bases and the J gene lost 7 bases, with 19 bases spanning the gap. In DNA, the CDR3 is TGTGCCAGCAGCTCCCACCGGAGGGGGGCCGGCGGGGAGCTGTTTTTT. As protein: CASSSHRRGAGGELFF.

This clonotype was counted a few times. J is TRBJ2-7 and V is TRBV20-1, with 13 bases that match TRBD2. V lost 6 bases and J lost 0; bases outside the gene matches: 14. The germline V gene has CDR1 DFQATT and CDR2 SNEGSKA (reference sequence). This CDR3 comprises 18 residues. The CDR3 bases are TGCAGTGCCCCGGTGACTAGCGGGAGGAAACTGAGCTCCTACGAGCAGTACTTC. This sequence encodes CSAPVTSGRKLSSYEQYF.

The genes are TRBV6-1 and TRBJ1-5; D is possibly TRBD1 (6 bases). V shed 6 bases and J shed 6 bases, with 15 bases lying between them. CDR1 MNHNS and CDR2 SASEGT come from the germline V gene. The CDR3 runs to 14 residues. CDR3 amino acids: CASRLRGGSQPQHF. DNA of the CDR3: TGTGCCAGCAGACTGAGGGGGGGGAGTCAGCCCCAGCATTTT.

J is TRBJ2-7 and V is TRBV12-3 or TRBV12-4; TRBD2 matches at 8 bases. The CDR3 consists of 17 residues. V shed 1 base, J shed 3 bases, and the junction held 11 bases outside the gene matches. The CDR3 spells CASSLVGGGFLRYEQYF. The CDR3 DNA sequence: TGTGCCAGCAGTTTAGTGGGCGGGGGGTTCCTTCGCTACGAGCAGTACTTC.

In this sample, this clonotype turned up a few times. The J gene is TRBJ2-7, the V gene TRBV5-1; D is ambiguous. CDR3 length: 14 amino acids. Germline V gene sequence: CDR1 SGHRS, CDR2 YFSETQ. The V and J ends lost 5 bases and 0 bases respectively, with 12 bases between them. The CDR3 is CASSWTDSSYEQYF. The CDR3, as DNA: TGCGCCAGCAGTTGGACCGATAGCTCCTACGAGCAGTACTTC.

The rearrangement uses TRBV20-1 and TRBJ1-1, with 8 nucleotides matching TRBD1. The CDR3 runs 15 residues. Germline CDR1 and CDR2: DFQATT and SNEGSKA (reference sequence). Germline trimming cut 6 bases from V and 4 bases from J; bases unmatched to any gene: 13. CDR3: CSAISPRQGTTEAFF. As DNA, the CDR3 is TGCAGTGCAATTTCGCCGAGACAGGGGACCACTGAAGCTTTCTTT.

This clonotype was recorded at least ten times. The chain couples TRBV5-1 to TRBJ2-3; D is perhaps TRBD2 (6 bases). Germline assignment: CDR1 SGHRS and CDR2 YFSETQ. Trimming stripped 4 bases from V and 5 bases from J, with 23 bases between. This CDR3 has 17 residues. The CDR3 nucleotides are TGCGCCAGCAGCCAAGCGCCACTAGCAGCAACACGAGATACGCAGTATTTT. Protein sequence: CASSQAPLAATRDTQYF.

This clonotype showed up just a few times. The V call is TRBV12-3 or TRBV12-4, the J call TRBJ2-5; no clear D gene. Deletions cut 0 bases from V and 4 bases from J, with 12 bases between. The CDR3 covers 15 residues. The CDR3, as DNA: TGTGCCAGCAGTTTAGCGCTAAGCCGCTCAGAGACCCAGTACTTC. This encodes CASSLALSRSETQYF.

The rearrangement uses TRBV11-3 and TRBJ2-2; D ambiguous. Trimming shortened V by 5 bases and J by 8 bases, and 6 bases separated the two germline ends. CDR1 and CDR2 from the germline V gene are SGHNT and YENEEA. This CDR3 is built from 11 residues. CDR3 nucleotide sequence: TGTGCCAGCAGCGCCGAGGGGGAGCTGTTTTTT. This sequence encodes CASSAEGELFF.

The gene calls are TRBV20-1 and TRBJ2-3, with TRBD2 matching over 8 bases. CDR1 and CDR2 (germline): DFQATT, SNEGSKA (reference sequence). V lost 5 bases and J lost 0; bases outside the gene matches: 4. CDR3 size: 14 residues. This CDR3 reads CSAPPSGSTDTQYF. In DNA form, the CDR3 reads TGCAGTGCTCCTCCTAGCGGGAGCACAGATACGCAGTATTTT.

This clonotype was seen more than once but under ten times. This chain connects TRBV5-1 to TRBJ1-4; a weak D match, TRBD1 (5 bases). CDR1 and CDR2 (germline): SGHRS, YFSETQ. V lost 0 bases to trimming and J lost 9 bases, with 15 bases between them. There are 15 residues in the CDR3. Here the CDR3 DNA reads TGCGCCAGCAGCTTGGCATTTCAGGGTAGAAAAAAACTGTTTTTT. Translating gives CASSLAFQGRKKLFF.

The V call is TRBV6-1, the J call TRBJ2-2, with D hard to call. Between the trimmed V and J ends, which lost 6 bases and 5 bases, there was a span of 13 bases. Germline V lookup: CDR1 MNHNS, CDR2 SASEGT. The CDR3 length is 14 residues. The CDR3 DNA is TGTGCCAGCAGGGAGAGGCCCCGGACCGGGGAGCTGTTTTTT. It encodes CASRERPRTGELFF.

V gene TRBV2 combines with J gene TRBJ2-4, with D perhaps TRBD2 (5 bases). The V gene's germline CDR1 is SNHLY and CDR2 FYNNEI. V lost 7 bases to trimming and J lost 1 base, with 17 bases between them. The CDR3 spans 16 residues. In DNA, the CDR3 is TGTGCCAGCATGAACGGGATATGGTTCGCCAAAAACATTCAGTACTTC. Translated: CASMNGIWFAKNIQYF.